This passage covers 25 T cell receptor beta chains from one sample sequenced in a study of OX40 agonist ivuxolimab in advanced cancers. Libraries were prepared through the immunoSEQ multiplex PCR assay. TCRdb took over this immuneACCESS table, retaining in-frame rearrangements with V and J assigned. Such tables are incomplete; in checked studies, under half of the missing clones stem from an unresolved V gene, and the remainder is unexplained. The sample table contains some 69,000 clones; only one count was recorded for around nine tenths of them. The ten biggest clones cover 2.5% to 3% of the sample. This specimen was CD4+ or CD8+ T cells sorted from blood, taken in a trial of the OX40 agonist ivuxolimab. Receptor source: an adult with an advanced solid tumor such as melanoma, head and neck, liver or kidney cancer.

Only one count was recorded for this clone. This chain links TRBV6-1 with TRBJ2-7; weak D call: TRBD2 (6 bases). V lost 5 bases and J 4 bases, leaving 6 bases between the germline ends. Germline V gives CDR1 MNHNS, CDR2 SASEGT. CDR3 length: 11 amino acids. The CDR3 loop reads CASSRGYEQYF. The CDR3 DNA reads TGTGCCAGCAGTCGGGGGTACGAGCAGTACTTC.

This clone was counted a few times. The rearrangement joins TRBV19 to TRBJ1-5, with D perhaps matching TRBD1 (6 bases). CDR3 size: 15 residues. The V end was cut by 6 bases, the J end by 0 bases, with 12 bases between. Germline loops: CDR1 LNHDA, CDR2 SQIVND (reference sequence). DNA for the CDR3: TGTGCCAGTAGGGGGTTAGGGGGTAGCAATCAGCCCCAGCATTTT. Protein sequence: CASRGLGGSNQPQHF.

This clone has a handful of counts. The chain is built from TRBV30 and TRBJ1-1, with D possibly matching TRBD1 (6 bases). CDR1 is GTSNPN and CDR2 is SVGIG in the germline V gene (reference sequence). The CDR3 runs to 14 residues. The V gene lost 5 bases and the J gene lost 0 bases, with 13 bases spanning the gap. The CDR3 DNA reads TGTGCCTGGGGGGAGACAGGTTTGAACACTGAAGCTTTCTTT. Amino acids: CAWGETGLNTEAFF.

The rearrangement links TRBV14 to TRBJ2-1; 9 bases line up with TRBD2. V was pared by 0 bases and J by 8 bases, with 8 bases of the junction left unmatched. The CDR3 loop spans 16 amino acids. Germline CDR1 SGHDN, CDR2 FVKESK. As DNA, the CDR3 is TGTGCCAGCAGCCAAGATAGTCATAGCGGGAGCTATGAGCAGTTCTTC. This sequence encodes CASSQDSHSGSYEQFF.

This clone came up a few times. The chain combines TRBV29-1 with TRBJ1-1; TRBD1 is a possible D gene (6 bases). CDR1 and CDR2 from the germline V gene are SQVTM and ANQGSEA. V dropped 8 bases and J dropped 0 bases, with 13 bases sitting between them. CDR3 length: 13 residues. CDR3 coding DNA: TGCAGCTTAAGGAGGGACATGAACACTGAAGCTTTCTTT. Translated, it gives CSLRRDMNTEAFF.

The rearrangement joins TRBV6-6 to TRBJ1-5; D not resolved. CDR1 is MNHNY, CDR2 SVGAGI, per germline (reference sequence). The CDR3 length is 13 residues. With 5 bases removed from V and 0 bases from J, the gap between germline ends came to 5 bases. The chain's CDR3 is CASSTVSNQPQHF. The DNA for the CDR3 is TGTGCCAGCAGTACAGTTAGCAATCAGCCCCAGCATTTT.

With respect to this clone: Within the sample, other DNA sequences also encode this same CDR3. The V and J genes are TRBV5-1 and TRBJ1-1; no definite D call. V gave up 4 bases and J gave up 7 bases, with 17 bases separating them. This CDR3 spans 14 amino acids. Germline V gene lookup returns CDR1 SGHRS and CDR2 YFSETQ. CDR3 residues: CASSDRDRVSEAFF. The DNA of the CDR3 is TGCGCCAGCAGCGACCGGGATAGGGTGAGTGAAGCTTTCTTT.

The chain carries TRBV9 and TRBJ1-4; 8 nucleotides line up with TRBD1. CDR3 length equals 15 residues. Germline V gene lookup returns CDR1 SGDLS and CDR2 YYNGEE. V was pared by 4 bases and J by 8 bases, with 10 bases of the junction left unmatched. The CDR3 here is CASSPWDRKGEKLFF. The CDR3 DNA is TGTGCCAGCAGCCCCTGGGACAGGAAAGGAGAAAAACTGTTTTTT.

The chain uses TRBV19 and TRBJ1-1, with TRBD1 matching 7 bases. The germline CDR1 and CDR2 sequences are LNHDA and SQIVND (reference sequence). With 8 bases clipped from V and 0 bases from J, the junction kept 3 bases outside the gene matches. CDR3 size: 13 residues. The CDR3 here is CASSGQLNTEAFF. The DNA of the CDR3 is TGTGCCAGTTCGGGACAGTTGAACACTGAAGCTTTCTTT.

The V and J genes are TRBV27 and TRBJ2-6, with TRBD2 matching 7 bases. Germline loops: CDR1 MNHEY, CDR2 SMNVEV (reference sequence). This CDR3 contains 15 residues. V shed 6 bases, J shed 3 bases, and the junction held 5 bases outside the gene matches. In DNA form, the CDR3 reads TGTGCCAGCAGGCCGCGGGGGTTTGGGGCCAACGTCCTGACTTTC. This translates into CASRPRGFGANVLTF. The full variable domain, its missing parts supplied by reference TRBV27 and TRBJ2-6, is EAQVTQNPRYLITVTGKKLTVTCSQNMNHEYMSWYRQDPGLGLRQIYYSMNVEVTDKGDVPEGYKVSRKEKRNFPLILESPSPNQTSLYFCASRPRGFGANVLTFGAGSRLTVL.

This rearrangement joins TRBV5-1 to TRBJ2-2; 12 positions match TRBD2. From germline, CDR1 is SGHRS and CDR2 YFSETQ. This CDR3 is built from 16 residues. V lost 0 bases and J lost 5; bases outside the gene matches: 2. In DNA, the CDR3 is TGCGCCAGCAGCTTGGGACTAGCGGGGGAGACCGGGGAGCTGTTTTTT. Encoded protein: CASSLGLAGETGELFF. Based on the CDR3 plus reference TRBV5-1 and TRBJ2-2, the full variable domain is KAGVTQTPRYLIKTRGQQVTLSCSPISGHRSVSWYQQTPGQGLQFLFEYFSETQRNKGNFPGRFSGRQFSNSRSEMNVSTLELGDSALYLCASSLGLAGETGELFFGEGSRLTVL.

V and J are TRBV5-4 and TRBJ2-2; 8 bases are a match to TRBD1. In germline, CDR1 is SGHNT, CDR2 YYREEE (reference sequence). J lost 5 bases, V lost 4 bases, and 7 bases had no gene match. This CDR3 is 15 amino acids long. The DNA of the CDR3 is TGTGCCAGCAGCCCTGGACAGGGAGGAACCGGGGAGCTGTTTTTT. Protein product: CASSPGQGGTGELFF.

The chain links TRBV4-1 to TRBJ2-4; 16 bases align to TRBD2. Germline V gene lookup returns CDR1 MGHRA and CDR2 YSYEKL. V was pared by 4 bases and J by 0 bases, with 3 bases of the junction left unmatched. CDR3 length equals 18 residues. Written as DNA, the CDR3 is TGCGCCAGCAGCCCGGGACTAGCGGGAGGGAGAGCCAAAAACATTCAGTACTTC. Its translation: CASSPGLAGGRAKNIQYF.

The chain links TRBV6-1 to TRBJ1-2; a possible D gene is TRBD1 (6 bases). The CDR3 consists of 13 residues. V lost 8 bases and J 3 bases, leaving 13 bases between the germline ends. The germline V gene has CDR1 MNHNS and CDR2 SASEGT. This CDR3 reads CASSRGVDYGYTF. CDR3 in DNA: TGTGCCAGCTCGAGGGGGGTGGACTATGGCTACACCTTC.

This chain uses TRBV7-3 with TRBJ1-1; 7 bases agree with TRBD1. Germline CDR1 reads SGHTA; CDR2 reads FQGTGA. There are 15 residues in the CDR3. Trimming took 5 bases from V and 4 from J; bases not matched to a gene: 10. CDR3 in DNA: TGTGCCAGCAGCCAAGATGACAGGGTTGCCACTGAAGCTTTCTTT. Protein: CASSQDDRVATEAFF.

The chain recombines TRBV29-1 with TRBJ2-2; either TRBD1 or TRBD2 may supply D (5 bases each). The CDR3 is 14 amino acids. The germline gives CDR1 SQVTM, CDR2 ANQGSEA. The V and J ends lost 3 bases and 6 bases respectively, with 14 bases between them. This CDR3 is CSVDGAGTAGELFF. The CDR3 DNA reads TGCAGCGTTGATGGGGCGGGTACAGCCGGGGAGCTGTTTTTT.

Written as DNA, the CDR3 is TGCGCCAGCAGCCAAGACGGGACTAGCTACAATGAGCAGTTCTTC. It translates to CASSQDGTSYNEQFF. The chain couples TRBV4-1 to TRBJ2-1, with 8 bases fitting TRBD2. Germline V gives CDR1 MGHRA, CDR2 YSYEKL. V lost 0 bases to trimming and J lost 3 bases; unmatched junction nucleotides: 1. This CDR3 has 15 amino acids.

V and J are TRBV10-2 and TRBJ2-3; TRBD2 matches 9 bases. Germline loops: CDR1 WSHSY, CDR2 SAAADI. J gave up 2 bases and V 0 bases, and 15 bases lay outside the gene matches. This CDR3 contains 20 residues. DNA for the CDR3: TGCGCCAGCAGTGAGTCGACAACTAGCGGGCGGGCTAGGCACACAGATACGCAGTATTTT. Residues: CASSESTTSGRARHTDTQYF.

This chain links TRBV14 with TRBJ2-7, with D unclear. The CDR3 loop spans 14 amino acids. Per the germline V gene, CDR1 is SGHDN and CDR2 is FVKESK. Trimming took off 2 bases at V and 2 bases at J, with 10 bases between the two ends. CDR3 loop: CASSQQFRPYEQYF. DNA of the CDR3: TGTGCCAGCAGCCAACAGTTCCGGCCCTACGAGCAGTACTTC.

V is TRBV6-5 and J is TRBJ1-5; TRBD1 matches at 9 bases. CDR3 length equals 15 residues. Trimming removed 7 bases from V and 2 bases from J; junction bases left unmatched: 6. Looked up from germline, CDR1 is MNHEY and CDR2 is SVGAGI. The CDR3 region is CASNLDRGGNQPQHF. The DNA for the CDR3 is TGTGCCAGCAACCTGGACAGGGGAGGCAATCAGCCCCAGCATTTT.

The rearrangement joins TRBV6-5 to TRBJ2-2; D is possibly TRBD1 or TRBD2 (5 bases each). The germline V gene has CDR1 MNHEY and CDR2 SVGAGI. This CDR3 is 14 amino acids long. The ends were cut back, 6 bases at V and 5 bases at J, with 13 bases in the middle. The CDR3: CASRETRGTGELFF. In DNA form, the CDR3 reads TGTGCCAGCAGAGAAACTAGGGGAACCGGGGAGCTGTTTTTT.

The DNA for the CDR3 is TGTGCCAGCATGTCAGGGGTCGCGGATGAGCAGTTCTTC. This codes for CASMSGVADEQFF. V is TRBV2 and J is TRBJ2-1, with D possibly being TRBD1 (6 bases). V was cut by 7 bases and J by 8 bases, with 15 bases left in between. The CDR3 is 13 amino acids. Germline CDR1 and CDR2: SNHLY and FYNNEI.

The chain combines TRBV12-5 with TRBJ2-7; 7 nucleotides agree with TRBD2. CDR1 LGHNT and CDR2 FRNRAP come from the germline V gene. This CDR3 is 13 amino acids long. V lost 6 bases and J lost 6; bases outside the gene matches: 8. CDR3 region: CASGLSGTAEQYF. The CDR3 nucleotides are TGTGCTAGTGGGCTAAGCGGGACCGCCGAGCAGTACTTC.

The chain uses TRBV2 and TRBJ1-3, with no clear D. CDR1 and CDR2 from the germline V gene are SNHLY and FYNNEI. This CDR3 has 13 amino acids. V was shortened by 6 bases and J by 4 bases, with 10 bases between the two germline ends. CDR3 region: CASSAVPGNTIYF. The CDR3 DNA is TGTGCCAGCAGCGCTGTCCCAGGAAACACCATATATTTT.

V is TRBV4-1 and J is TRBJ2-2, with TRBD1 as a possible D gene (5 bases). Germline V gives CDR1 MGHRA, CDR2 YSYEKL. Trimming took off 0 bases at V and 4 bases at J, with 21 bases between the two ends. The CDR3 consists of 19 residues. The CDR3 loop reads CASSQDAQGAARSTGELFF. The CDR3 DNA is TGCGCCAGCAGCCAAGATGCGCAAGGGGCGGCACGCAGCACCGGGGAGCTGTTTTTT.